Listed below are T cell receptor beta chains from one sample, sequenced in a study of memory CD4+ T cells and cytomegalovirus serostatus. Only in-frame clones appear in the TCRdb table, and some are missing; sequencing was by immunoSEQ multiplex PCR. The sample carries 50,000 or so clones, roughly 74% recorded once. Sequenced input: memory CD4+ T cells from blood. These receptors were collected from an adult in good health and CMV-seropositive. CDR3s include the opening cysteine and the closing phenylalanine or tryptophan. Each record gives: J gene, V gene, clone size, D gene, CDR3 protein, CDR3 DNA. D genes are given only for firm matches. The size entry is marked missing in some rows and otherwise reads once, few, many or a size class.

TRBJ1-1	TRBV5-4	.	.	CASSLGSPTDEAFF	TGTGCCAGCAGCTTGGGGTCGCCGACAGATGAAGCTTTCTTT
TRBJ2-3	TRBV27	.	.	CASSSPPTDTQYF	TGTGCCAGCAGTTCCCCCCCCACAGATACGCAGTATTTT
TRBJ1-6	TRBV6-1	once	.	CASSENRGGYNSPLHF	TGTGCCAGCAGTGAAAATAGGGGCGGATATAATTCACCCCTCCACTTT
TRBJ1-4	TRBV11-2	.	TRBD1	CASSSGAGGYDEKLFF	TGTGCCAGCAGCTCAGGGGCAGGGGGGTACGATGAAAAACTGTTTTTT
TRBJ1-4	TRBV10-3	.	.	CAISAGAANEKLFF	TGTGCCATCAGTGCGGGGGCGGCTAATGAAAAACTGTTTTTT
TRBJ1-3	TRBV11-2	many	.	CASSLGYGGSTIYF	TGTGCCAGCAGCTTAGGTTACGGGGGAAGCACCATATATTTT
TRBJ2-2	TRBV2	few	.	CASTLSSSATGELFF	TGTGCCAGCACTCTGAGCTCTAGTGCAACCGGGGAGCTGTTTTTT
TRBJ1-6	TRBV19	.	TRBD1	CASSPGTVYNSPLHF	TGTGCCAGTAGTCCGGGGACAGTTTATAATTCACCCCTCCACTTT
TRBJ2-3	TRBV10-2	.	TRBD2	CASSDSGLAGGPDTQYF	TGCGCCAGCAGTGACTCAGGACTAGCGGGGGGGCCGGATACGCAGTATTTT
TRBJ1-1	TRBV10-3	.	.	CAISRGLGNTEAFF	TGTGCCATCAGTAGGGGCCTGGGTAACACTGAAGCTTTCTTT
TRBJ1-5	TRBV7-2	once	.	CASSLAGAAIQPQHF	TGTGCCAGCAGCTTAGCGGGGGCGGCTATTCAGCCCCAGCATTTT